One TCR beta chain is described in this entry. The sample is drawn from a study of blood T cell repertoires in COVID-19. Clones were sequenced by immunoSEQ multiplex PCR, and TCRdb holds only the in-frame ones, with some missing. Of about 50,000 clones listed, 70% to 80% are singletons. The germline V and J ends were trimmed by 4 bases and 4 bases, with 3 bases remaining between them. The CDR3 loop spans 11 amino acids. CDR1 and CDR2 from the germline V gene are KGHDR and SFDVKD. The chain carries TRBV24-1 and TRBJ2-5, with unresolved D. Sequenced input: PBMCs or T cells enriched from blood (not recorded which). The TCR was taken from a woman in her 50s with acute COVID-19. The chain's CDR3 is CATSDVETQYF. The CDR3 nucleotides read TGTGCCACCAGTGACGTAGAGACCCAGTACTTC.